Below are 27 T cell receptor beta chains sequenced from a single sample in a study of T cell repertoires in cytomegalovirus infection. In TCRdb, the reads were re-called with MiXCR into one record per CDR3 protein. The sample includes about 97,000 distinct CDR3 sequences, approximately 15% of them seen just once. The sample taken for sequencing was PBMCs. The receptors come from a human donor in good health (CMV status not recorded). Some clones in this sample may be carry-over from other donors' samples.

This chain links TRBV12-5 with TRBJ2-1, with D possibly being TRBD1 or TRBD2 (5 bases each). Germline values: CDR1 LGHNT, CDR2 FRNRAP. Trimming left V 4 bases short and J 9 bases short, with 13 bases between. The CDR3 runs to 13 residues. As DNA, the CDR3 is TGTGCTAGTGGTTCGGGACCGTACCTTGAGCAGTTCTTC. Amino acids: CASGSGPYLEQFF. The full variable domain, completed using reference TRBV12-5 and TRBJ2-1, is DARVTQTPRHKVTEMGQEVTMRCQPILGHNTVFWYRQTMMQGLELLAYFRNRAPLDDSGMPKDRFSAEMPDATLATLKIQPSEPRDSAVYFCASGSGPYLEQFFGPGTRLTVL.

The sample holds a few counts of this clonotype. The J gene is TRBJ1-5, the V gene TRBV18; D may be TRBD1 (6 bases). Per germline, CDR1 KGHSH and CDR2 LQKENI. CDR3 length: 15 residues. V was pared by 5 bases and J by 7 bases, with 18 bases between. Here the CDR3 DNA reads TGTGCCAGCTCATCATCACCACAGGGTGTGCAGCCCCAGCATTTT. Protein product: CASSSSPQGVQPQHF. The full variable domain, its missing parts supplied by reference TRBV18 and TRBJ1-5, is NAGVMQNPRHLVRRRGQEARLRCSPMKGHSHVYWYRQLPEEGLKFMVYLQKENIIDESGMPKERFSAEFPKEGPSILRIQQVVRGDSAAYFCASSSSPQGVQPQHFGDGTRLSIL.

This chain connects TRBV5-1 to TRBJ2-1, with 10 bases matching TRBD1. The CDR3 spans 15 residues. Germline assignment: CDR1 SGHRS and CDR2 YFSETQ. J lost 7 bases, V lost 0 bases, and 4 bases had no gene match. CDR3 DNA sequence: TGCGCCAGCAGCTTGGAAGTGGGACAGGGGAATGAGCAGTTCTTC. Translating it yields CASSLEVGQGNEQFF.

CDR3: CASSYARRYYGYTF. The CDR3 coding sequence is TGTGCCAGCAGCTATGCGCGTAGATACTATGGCTACACCTTC. This chain links TRBV5-6 with TRBJ1-2; D not certain. Between the trimmed V and J ends, which lost 3 bases and 3 bases, there was a span of 12 bases. CDR3 length: 14 residues. Looked up from germline, CDR1 is SGHDT and CDR2 is YYEEEE.

At least ten counts were recorded for this clonotype. The chain carries TRBV7-2 and TRBJ2-5; D uncertain. From germline, CDR1 is SGHTA and CDR2 FQGNSA. The CDR3 sequence is 13 residues long. Trimming removed 3 bases from V and 2 bases from J, with 7 bases in between. The CDR3 is CASSLTRQETQYF. The CDR3 DNA reads as TGTGCCAGCAGCTTGACACGGCAAGAGACCCAGTACTTC.

J is TRBJ2-1 and V is TRBV6-2 or TRBV6-3; 10 bases are a match to TRBD1. J lost 7 bases, V lost 5 bases, and 8 bases had no gene match. The CDR3 runs 15 residues. In germline, CDR1 is MNHEY, CDR2 SVGEGT. CDR3 DNA: TGTGCCAGCAGTAACCCGCGGGACAGGGGTAATGAGCAGTTCTTC. Protein: CASSNPRDRGNEQFF.

This clonotype has ten or more counts. The genes are TRBV7-2 and TRBJ2-1; TRBD2 agrees at 7 bases. The CDR3 is made up of 14 amino acids. Germline loops: CDR1 SGHTA, CDR2 FQGNSA. V shed 6 bases and J 8 bases; nucleotides not matched to a gene: 10. The CDR3 region has the DNA TGTGCCAGCAGTTACTGGACTAGTCGGGATGAGCAGTTCTTC. This translates into CASSYWTSRDEQFF.

This clonotype turned up a few times. The chain uses TRBV29-1 and TRBJ2-3, with D possibly being TRBD2 (7 bases). This CDR3 region has 14 residues. Trimming stripped 1 base from V and 6 bases from J, with 14 bases between. Looked up from germline, CDR1 is SQVTM and CDR2 is ANQGSEA. The CDR3 protein is CSVEAGGSRDTQYF. CDR3 DNA sequence: TGCAGCGTTGAAGCGGGGGGCTCACGCGATACGCAGTATTTT.

This clonotype came up a few times. Germline and junction disagree at one end, which may indicate a read error. The genes are TRBV19 and TRBJ2-3; 11 bases align to TRBD1. The germline gives CDR1 LNHDA, CDR2 SQIVND (reference sequence). This CDR3 has 12 residues. The CDR3 loop reads CSGTGGPDTQYF. The CDR3 nucleotides are TGCTCGGGGACAGGGGGTCCAGATACGCAGTATTTT.

This clonotype has at least ten counts. The genes are TRBV4-1 and TRBJ2-5; TRBD1 is a possible D gene (5 bases). Trimming cost V 0 bases and J 5 bases, with 13 bases left between them. Germline values: CDR1 MGHRA, CDR2 YSYEKL. CDR3 length: 15 amino acids. In DNA, the CDR3 is TGCGCCAGCAGCCAAGAATGGGGCTCAACGGAGACCCAGTACTTC. Its protein product is CASSQEWGSTETQYF.

The chain is built from TRBV7-2 and TRBJ2-1, with 8 bases lining up with TRBD2. V shed 3 bases, J shed 5 bases, and the junction held 15 bases outside the gene matches. The CDR3 is 18 residues long. Per the germline V gene, CDR1 is SGHTA and CDR2 is FQGNSA. CDR3 in DNA: TGTGCCAGCAGCTTTGTGAACTTGAACTCGGGGGGGAACAATGAGCAGTTCTTC. Its protein product is CASSFVNLNSGGNNEQFF.

This clonotype was observed a handful of times. The chain is built from TRBV2 and TRBJ2-7; D perhaps matches TRBD1 (5 bases). The germline gives CDR1 SNHLY, CDR2 FYNNEI. Trimming took 4 bases from V and 3 from J, leaving 16 bases between them. The CDR3 is made up of 15 amino acids. CDR3 DNA sequence: TGTGCCAGCAGTGGGCAGGGCGCCGCAGTCTACGAGCAGTACTTC. As protein: CASSGQGAAVYEQYF.

This clonotype turned up a few times. The chain joins TRBV20-1 to TRBJ2-5; 12 nucleotides agree with TRBD2. The germline CDR1 and CDR2 sequences are DFQATT and SNEGSKA (reference sequence). The CDR3 has 17 amino acids. J gave up 6 bases and V 5 bases, and 16 bases lay outside the gene matches. The CDR3 DNA reads as TGCAGTGCTTCGGGACTAGCGGGCGAGGTTGTTATAAAGACCCAGTACTTC. Its translation: CSASGLAGEVVIKTQYF.

This clonotype was seen a handful of times. The rearrangement uses TRBV20-1 and TRBJ2-3; D gene uncertain. Trimming cost V 6 bases and J 4 bases, with 20 bases left between them. Per the germline V gene, CDR1 is DFQATT and CDR2 is SNEGSKA (reference sequence). The CDR3 consists of 15 residues. The CDR3 region is CSAVPGPSTADTQYF. The CDR3 DNA sequence: TGCAGTGCAGTGCCCGGTCCGAGCACGGCAGATACGCAGTATTTT.

This clonotype was detected ten times or more. The CDR3, as DNA: TGTGCCAGCAGCTTCGTAACGGGACAGGGGGCCACCCTAGCCAAAAACATTCAGTACTTC. It is translated as CASSFVTGQGATLAKNIQYF. This chain joins TRBV7-9 and TRBJ2-4; TRBD1 agrees at 12 bases. The CDR3 is 20 residues long. The germline V gene has CDR1 SEHNR and CDR2 FQNEAQ (reference sequence). After removal of 3 bases from V and 0 bases from J, the junction contained 12 bases not matched to a gene.

This clonotype has just a few counts. This chain links TRBV7-2 with TRBJ1-1; 8 nucleotides line up with TRBD1. The ends lost 2 bases at V and 5 bases at J; junction bases unmatched: 7. From germline, CDR1 is SGHTA and CDR2 FQGNSA. The CDR3 consists of 15 residues. CDR3 sequence (DNA): TGTGCCAGCAGCTTACCAGGGGGCGCATTGACTGAAGCTTTCTTT. This gives the protein CASSLPGGALTEAFF.

The V call is TRBV3-1, the J call TRBJ1-1; unclear D gene. V shed 1 base and J shed 5 bases, with 5 bases lying between them. This CDR3 contains 12 residues. Germline CDR1 is LGHDT and CDR2 is YNNKEL (reference sequence). The CDR3, as DNA: TGTGCCAGCAGCCAAGGCAGGACTGAAGCTTTCTTT. This translates into CASSQGRTEAFF. Variable domain in full (rest from reference TRBV3-1 and TRBJ1-1): DTAVSQTPKYLVTQMGNDKSIKCEQNLGHDTMYWYKQDSKKFLKIMFSYNNKELIINETVPNRFSPKSPDKAHLNLHINSLELGDSAVYFCASSQGRTEAFFGQGTRLTVV.

This clonotype was seen ten or more times. The gene calls are TRBV11-3 and TRBJ2-3, with D hard to call. This CDR3 has 16 residues. Trimming removed 0 bases from V and 1 base from J, with 11 bases in between. Per germline, CDR1 SGHNT and CDR2 YENEEA. The CDR3 is CASSLEQSLRTDTQYF. The CDR3 region has the DNA TGTGCCAGCAGCTTAGAACAGAGTCTTCGCACAGATACGCAGTATTTT.

This clonotype was counted a few times. The V call is TRBV12-3 or TRBV12-4, the J call TRBJ2-2; TRBD2 is a possible D gene (5 bases). Trimming took off 8 bases at V and 6 bases at J, with 19 bases between the two ends. This CDR3 is built from 15 residues. The CDR3 region has the DNA TGTGCCAGCGGACTTACGGGCAGAGTAGCCGGGGAGCTGTTTTTT. This translates into CASGLTGRVAGELFF.

This clonotype was seen a handful of times. V and J are TRBV7-2 and TRBJ2-5; possibly TRBD1 for D (5 bases). In germline, CDR1 is SGHTA, CDR2 FQGNSA. Trimming cost V 3 bases and J 3 bases, with 8 bases left between them. This CDR3 is 13 amino acids long. CDR3 sequence (DNA): TGTGCCAGCAGCTTGGGGCCCGAAGAGACCCAGTACTTC. Translation gives CASSLGPEETQYF.

This clonotype was observed many times. CDR3 loop: CASSIDRTSYNEQFF. DNA of the CDR3: TGTGCCAGTAGTATCGACCGGACTAGCTACAATGAGCAGTTCTTC. The V gene is TRBV6-4, the J gene TRBJ2-1, with 7 bases identical to TRBD2. Germline CDR1 and CDR2: MRHNA and SNTAGT. This CDR3 is built from 15 residues. J gave up 3 bases and V 9 bases, and 11 bases lay outside the gene matches.

This clonotype appeared a few times. The chain employs TRBV18 and TRBJ1-5; tentative D call: TRBD1 (5 bases). CDR1 and CDR2 (germline): KGHSH, LQKENI. This CDR3 contains 15 residues. With 3 bases removed from V and 3 bases from J, the gap between germline ends came to 12 bases. CDR3 DNA: TGTGCCAGCTCACCGACGTTAGGGGACAATCAGCCCCAGCATTTT. It encodes CASSPTLGDNQPQHF.

This clonotype was detected many times. The chain uses TRBV7-9 and TRBJ1-1, with a weak D call TRBD1 (6 bases). Per the germline V gene, CDR1 is SEHNR and CDR2 is FQNEAQ (reference sequence). The CDR3 has 14 amino acids. V gave up 4 bases and J gave up 5 bases, with 14 bases separating them. CDR3 sequence reads: CASSSSTGRTEAFF. The CDR3 nucleotides read TGTGCCAGCAGCTCCTCAACAGGGCGAACTGAAGCTTTCTTT. Full variable domain (remainder filled in from reference TRBV7-9 and TRBJ1-1): DTGVSQNPRHKITKRGQNVTFRCDPISEHNRLYWYRQTLGQGPEFLTYFQNEAQLEKSRLLSDRFSAERPKGSFSTLEIQRTEQGDSAMYLCASSSSTGRTEAFFGQGTRLTVV.

V usage is TRBV28 and J usage is TRBJ2-3; 7 bases fit TRBD2. The CDR3 loop spans 14 amino acids. Germline lookup yields CDR1 MDHEN and CDR2 SYDVKM. V shed 8 bases and J 2 bases; nucleotides not matched to a gene: 7. CDR3 sequence reads: CASRAAGNTDTQYF. CDR3 nucleotide sequence: TGTGCCAGCCGGGCAGCGGGGAACACAGATACGCAGTATTTT. The entire variable domain, with the rest obtained from reference TRBV28 and TRBJ2-3, is as follows: DVKVTQSSRYLVKRTGEKVFLECVQDMDHENMFWYRQDPGLGLRLIYFSYDVKMKEKGDIPEGYSVSREKKERFSLILESASTNQTSMYLCASRAAGNTDTQYFGPGTRLTVL.

Ten or more counts support this clonotype. The J gene is TRBJ2-2, the V gene TRBV6-2 or TRBV6-3; D remains unclear. Germline-derived CDR1 and CDR2 are MNHEY and SVGEGT. The CDR3 loop spans 12 amino acids. Trimming shortened V by 4 bases and J by 0 bases, and 0 bases separated the two germline ends. The CDR3 DNA reads as TGTGCCAGCAGTTCGAACACCGGGGAGCTGTTTTTT. It translates to CASSSNTGELFF.

CDR3 DNA: TGTGCCAGCAGCCAAGGAGATGAGGGCTACACCTTC. Translating it yields CASSQGDEGYTF. The V call is TRBV4-2, the J call TRBJ1-2, with unresolved D. CDR1 and CDR2 from the germline V gene are LGHNA and YNFKEQ. Between the trimmed V and J ends, which lost 1 base and 8 bases, there was a span of 8 bases. This CDR3 has 12 residues.

In this sample, this clonotype turned up a few times. The rearrangement links TRBV14 to TRBJ1-3, with D unresolved. CDR3 length: 17 residues. Germline assignment: CDR1 SGHDN and CDR2 FVKESK. Between the trimmed V and J ends, which lost 2 bases and 1 base, there was a span of 15 bases. The CDR3 here is CASSQFPGRTSGNTIYF. CDR3 DNA sequence: TGTGCCAGCAGCCAATTCCCGGGTAGGACGTCTGGAAACACCATATATTTT.